The entry below gives a single TCR beta chain sequence along with its context. Its target is not known. The data were obtained in a study of cytomegalovirus exposure and HLA in healthy donors. Study observations and caveats: Most sequenced TCRs were rare (though some public TCRs occurred in many donors). Most of the CMV-associated TCR beta chains (in a later analysis) appeared to be HLA-restricted.

PCR amplification relied on 60 Vbeta primers (plus 13 Jbeta primers). TCRdb keeps only in-frame clones here, not all; method: immunoSEQ multiplex PCR. The sample carries approximately 100,000 clones, around 75% recorded once. The TCR sequence derives from a man in his fifties in good health and CMV-seronegative. What was sequenced was PBMCs.

This CDR3 reads CAWSWRENTEAFF. DNA of the CDR3: TGTGCCTGGAGTTGGAGGGAGAACACTGAAGCTTTCTTT. The rearrangement links TRBV30 to TRBJ1-1; D is undetermined. Germline CDR1 GTSNPN, CDR2 SVGIG (reference sequence). The CDR3 has 13 residues. V lost 2 bases and J 1 base, leaving 8 bases between the germline ends.